This T cell receptor (beta chain) was obtained from a study of T cell repertoires in cytomegalovirus infection. A single record per CDR3 protein comes from TCRdb applying MiXCR to the reads. The table lists just over 300,000 distinct CDR3 sequences, 15% to 20% of them singletons. V dropped 2 bases and J dropped 3 bases, with 17 bases sitting between them. CDR3 size: 15 residues. Germline V lookup: CDR1 DFQATT, CDR2 SNEGSKA (reference sequence). This receptor was obtained from a human donor in good health (CMV status not recorded). Some clones in this sample may be carry-over from other donors' samples. Input material: PBMCs. The chain couples TRBV20-1 to TRBJ2-7; maybe TRBD2 (5 bases). CDR3 nucleotides: TGCAGTGCTAGATATCTGATCGGGGTCGACTACGAGCAGTACTTC. It codes for CSARYLIGVDYEQYF.